This T cell receptor beta chain derives from a study of T cells in Graves' hyperthyroidism and ophthalmopathy. The CDR3 has 15 residues. The V segment lost 5 bases and the J segment 5 bases; nucleotides outside the gene matches: 11. The germline V gene has CDR1 DFQATT and CDR2 SNEGSKA (reference sequence). Amplification of TCR beta CDR3 regions was performed using RNA transcripts as template. The HTBI primer set drove a first-round RT-PCR of the TCR CDR3. Each CDR3 protein gets one entry after TCRdb re-called the multiplex PCR reads with MiXCR. The sample holds around 520,000 distinct CDR3 sequences, about 14% seen once. This clonotype was recorded many times.

Sequences were obtained from blood. This clonotype was obtained from a woman aged 40 to 50 with Graves' hyperthyroidism. The gene calls are TRBV20-1 and TRBJ2-1, with 8 bases that match TRBD1. In DNA, the CDR3 is TGCAGTGCTCCCAAACGGACAGGGAAAAACAATGAGCAGTTCTTC. It translates to CSAPKRTGKNNEQFF.